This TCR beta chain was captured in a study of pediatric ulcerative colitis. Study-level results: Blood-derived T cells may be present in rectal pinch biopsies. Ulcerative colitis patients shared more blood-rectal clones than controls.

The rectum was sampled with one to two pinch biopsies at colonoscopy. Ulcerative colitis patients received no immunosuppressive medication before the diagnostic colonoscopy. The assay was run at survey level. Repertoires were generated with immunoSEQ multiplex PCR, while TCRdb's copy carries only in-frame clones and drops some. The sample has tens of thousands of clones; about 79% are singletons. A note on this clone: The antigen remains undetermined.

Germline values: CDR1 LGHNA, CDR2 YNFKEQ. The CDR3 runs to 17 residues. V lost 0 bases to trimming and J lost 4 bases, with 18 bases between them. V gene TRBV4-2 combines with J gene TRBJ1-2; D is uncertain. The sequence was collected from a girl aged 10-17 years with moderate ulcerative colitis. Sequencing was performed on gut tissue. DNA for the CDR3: TGTGCCAGCAGCCAAGATTGGCCAGGCCTTGACCTCTATGGCTACACCTTC. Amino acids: CASSQDWPGLDLYGYTF.